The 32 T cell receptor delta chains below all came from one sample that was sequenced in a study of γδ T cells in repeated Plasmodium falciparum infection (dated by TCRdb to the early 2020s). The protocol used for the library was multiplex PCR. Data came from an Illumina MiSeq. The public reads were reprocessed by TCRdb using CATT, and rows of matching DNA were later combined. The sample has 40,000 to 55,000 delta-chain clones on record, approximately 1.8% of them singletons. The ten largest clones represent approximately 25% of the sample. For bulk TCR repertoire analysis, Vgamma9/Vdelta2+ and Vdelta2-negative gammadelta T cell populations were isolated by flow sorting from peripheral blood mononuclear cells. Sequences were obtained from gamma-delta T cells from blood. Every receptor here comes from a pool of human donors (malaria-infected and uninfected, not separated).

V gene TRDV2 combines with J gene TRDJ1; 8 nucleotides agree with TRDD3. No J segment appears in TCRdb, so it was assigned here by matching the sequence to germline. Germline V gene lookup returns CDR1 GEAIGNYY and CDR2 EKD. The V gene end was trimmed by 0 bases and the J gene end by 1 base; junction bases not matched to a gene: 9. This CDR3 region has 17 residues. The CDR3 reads CACDTPLLGALTDKLIF. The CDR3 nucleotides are TGTGCCTGTGACACCCCCTTACTGGGGGCCCTCACCGATAAACTCATCTTT.

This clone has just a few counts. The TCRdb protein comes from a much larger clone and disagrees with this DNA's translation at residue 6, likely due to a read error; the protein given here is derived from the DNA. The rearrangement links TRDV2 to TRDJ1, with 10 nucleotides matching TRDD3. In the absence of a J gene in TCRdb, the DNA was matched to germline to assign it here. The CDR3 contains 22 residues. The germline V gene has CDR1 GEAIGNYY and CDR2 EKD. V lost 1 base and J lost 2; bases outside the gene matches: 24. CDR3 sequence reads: CACDTMGSVKTSLGDSTDKLIF. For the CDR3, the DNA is TGTGCCTGTGACACGATGGGCTCAGTGAAGACTTCACTGGGGGATTCAACCGATAAACTCATCTTT.

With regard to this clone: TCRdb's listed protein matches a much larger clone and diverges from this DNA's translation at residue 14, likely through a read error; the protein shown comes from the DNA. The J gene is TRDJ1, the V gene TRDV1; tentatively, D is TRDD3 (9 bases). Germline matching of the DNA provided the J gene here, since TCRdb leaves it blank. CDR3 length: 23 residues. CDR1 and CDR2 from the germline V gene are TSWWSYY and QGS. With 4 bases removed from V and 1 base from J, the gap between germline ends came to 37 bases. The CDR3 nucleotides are TGTGCTCTTGGGGTTGACGTCTTCCTACCGGGGGGATACACGGGCATCGGCACCGATAAACTCATCTTT. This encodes CALGVDVFLPGGYTGIGTDKLIF.

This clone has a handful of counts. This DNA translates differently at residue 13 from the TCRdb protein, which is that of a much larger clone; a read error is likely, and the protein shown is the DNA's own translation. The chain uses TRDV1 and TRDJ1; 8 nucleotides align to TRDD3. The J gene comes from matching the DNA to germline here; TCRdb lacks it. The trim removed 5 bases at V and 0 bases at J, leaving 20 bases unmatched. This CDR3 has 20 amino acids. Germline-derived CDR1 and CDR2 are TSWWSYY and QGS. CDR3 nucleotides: TGTGCTCTTGGGAAACGAACGGTCCTGGGGATACCTAGGTACACCGATAAACTCATCTTT. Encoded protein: CALGKRTVLGIPRYTDKLIF.

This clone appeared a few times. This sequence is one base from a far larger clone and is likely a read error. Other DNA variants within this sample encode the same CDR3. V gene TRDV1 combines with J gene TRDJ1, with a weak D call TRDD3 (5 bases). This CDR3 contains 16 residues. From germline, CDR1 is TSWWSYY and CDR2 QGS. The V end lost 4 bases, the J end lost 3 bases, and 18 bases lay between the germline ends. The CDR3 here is CALGALPVLGPDKLIF. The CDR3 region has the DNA TGTGCTCTTGGGGCGCTCCCGGTGCTGGGACCCGATAAACTCATCTTT.

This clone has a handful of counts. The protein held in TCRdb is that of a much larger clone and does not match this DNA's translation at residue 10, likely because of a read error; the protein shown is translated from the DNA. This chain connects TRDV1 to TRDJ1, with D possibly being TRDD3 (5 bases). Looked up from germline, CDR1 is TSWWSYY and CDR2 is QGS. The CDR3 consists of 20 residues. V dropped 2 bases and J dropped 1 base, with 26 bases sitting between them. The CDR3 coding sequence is TGTGCTCTTGGGGAAAACAGCTGGCCACCCTCGGGGGTCCTCACCGATAAACTCATCTTT. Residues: CALGENSWPPSGVLTDKLIF.

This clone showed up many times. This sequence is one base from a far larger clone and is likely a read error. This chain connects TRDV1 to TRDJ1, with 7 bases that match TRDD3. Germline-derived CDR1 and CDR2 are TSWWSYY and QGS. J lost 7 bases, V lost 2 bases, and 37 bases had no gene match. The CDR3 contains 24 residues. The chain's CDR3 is CALGEYFVFSGITVPVHQVGKLIF. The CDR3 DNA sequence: TGTGCTCTTGGGGAATACTTCGTATTTTCGGGGATAACCGTCCCAGTACACCAAGTCGGTAAACTCATCTTT.

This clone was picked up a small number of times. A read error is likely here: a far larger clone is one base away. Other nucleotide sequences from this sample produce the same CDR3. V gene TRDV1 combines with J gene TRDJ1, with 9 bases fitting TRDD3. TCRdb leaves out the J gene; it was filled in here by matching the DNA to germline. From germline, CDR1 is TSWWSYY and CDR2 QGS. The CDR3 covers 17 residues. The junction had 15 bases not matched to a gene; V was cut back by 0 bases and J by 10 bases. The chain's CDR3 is CALGELPKYWGRKGLIF. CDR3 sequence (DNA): TGTGCTCTTGGGGAACTCCCGAAGTACTGGGGGAGAAAGGGACTCATCTTT.

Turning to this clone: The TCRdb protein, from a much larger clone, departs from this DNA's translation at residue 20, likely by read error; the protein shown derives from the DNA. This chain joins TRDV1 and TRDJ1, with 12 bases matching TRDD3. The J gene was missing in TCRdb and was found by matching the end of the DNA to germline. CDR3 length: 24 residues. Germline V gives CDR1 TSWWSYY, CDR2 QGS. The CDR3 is CALGEQAPYHTHWGILHRAEKLIF. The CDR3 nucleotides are TGTGCTCTTGGGGAACAGGCCCCTTACCACACCCACTGGGGGATACTGCACAGGGCCGAGAAACTCATCTTT.

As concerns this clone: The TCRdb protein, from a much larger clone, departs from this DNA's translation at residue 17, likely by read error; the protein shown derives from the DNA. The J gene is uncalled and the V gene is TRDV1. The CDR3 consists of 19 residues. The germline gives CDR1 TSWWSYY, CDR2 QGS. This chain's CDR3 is CALGSTTPVLDLNTDKPIF. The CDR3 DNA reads TGTGCTCTTGGTTCTACCACTCCCGTCCTTGATTTAAACACCGATAAACCCATCTTT.

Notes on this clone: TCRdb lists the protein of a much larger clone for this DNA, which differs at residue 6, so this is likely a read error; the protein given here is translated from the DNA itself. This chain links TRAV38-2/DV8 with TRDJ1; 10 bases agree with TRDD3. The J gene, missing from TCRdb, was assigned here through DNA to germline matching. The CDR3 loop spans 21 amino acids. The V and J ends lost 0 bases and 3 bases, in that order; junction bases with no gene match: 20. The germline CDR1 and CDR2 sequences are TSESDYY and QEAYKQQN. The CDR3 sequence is CAYRSVTPPGLGDNFADKLIF. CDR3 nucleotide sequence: TGTGCTTATAGGAGCGTGACCCCGCCTGGCCTGGGGGATAACTTCGCCGATAAACTCATCTTT.

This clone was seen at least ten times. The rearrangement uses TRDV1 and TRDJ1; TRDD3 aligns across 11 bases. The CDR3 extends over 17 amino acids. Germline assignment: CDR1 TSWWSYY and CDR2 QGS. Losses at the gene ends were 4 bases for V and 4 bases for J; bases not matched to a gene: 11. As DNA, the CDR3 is TGTGCTCTTGGGGGCCCTACGTGGGGGATACGAGGCGATAAACTCATCTTT. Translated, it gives CALGGPTWGIRGDKLIF.

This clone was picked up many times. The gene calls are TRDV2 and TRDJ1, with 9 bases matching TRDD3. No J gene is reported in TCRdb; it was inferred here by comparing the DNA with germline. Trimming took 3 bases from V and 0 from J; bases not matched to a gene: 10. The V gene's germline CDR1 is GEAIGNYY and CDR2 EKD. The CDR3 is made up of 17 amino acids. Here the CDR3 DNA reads TGTGCCTGTGACTACGCGACTGGGGGACTCTACACCGATAAACTCATCTTT. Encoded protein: CACDYATGGLYTDKLIF.

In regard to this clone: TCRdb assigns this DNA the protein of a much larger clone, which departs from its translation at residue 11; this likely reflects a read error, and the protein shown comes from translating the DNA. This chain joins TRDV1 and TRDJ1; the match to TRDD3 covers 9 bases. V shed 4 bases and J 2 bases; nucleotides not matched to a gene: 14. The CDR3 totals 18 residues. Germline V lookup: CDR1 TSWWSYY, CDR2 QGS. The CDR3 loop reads CALGGCTGWGMSTDKLIF. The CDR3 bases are TGTGCTCTTGGGGGTTGTACTGGCTGGGGGATGAGTACCGATAAACTCATCTTT.

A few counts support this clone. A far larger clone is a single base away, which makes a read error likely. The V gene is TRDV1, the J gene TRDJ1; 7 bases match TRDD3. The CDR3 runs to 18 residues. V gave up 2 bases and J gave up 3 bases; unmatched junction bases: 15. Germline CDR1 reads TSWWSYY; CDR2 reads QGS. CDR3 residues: CALGEIAFWGTLPDKLIF. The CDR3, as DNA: TGTGCTCTTGGGGAAATCGCGTTTTGGGGGACCCTCCCCGATAAACTCATCTTT.

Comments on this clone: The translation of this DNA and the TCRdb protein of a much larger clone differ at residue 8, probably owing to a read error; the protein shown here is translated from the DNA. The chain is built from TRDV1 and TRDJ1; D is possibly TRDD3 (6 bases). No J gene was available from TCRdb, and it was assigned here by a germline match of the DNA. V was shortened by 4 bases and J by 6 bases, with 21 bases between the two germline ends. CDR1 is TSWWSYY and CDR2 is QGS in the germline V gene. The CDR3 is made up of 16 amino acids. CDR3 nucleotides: TGTGCTCTTGGGGGATGGGGGCCCTGGAAGGGATATAAACTCATCTTT. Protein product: CALGGWGPWKGYKLIF.

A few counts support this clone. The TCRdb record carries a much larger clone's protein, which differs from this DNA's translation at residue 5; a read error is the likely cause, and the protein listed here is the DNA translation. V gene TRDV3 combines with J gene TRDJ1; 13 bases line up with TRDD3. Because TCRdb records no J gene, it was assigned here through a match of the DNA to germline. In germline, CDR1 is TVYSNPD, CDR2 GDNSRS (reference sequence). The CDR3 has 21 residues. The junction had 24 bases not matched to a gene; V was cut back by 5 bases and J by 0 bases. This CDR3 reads CALNLLSYLYWGIRNTDKLIF. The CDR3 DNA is TGTGCCCTTAACCTCCTTTCCTACCTATACTGGGGGATACGTAACACCGATAAACTCATCTTT.

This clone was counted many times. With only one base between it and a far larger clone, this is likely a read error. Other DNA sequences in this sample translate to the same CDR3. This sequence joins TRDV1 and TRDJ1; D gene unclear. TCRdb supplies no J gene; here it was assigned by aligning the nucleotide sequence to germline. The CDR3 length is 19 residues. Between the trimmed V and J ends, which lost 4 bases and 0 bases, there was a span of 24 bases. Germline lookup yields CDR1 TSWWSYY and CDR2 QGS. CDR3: CALGVPAGGLWTYTDKLIF. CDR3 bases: TGTGCTCTTGGGGTGCCGGCGGGCGGACTGTGGACTTACACCGATAAACTCATCTTT.

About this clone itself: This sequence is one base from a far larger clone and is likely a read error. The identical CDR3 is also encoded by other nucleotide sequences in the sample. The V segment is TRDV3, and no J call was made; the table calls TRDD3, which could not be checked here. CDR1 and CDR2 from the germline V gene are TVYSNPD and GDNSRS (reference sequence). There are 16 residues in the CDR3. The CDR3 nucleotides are TGTGCCTTCCTGAGTACTGGGGGATACAAAGCCGATAAGCTCATCTTT. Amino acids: CAFLSTGGYKADKLIF.

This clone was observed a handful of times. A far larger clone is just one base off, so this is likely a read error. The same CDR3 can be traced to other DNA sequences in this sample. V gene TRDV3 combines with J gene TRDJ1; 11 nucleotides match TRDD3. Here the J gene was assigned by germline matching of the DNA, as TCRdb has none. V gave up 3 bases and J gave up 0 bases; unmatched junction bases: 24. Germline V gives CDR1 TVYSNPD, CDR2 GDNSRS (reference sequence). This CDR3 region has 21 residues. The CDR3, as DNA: TGTGCCTTCATCCACCCTACGCACTGGGGGATAACGACGATTTACACCGATAAACTCATCTTT. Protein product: CAFIHPTHWGITTIYTDKLIF.

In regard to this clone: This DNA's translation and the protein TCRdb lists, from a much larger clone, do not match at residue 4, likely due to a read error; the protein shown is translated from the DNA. The chain's CDR3 is CALEVPPLFLRGWGRDRTDKLIF. CDR3 DNA: TGTGCTCTTGAGGTCCCTCCCCTCTTCCTACGTGGCTGGGGGAGAGACAGAACCGATAAACTCATCTTT. The chain combines TRDV1 with TRDJ1; D could derive from TRDD2 or TRDD3 (8 bases each). The J gene comes from matching the DNA to germline here; TCRdb lacks it. V dropped 7 bases and J dropped 2 bases, with 41 bases sitting between them. The CDR3 has 23 residues. CDR1 TSWWSYY and CDR2 QGS come from the germline V gene.

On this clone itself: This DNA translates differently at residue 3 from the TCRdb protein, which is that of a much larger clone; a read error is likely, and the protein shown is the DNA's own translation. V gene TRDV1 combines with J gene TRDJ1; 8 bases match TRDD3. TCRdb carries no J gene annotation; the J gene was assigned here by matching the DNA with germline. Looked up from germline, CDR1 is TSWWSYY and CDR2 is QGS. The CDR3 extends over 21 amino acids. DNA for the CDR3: TGTGCTCCTGGGGAACTCCTCCTGAGGAATACTGGGGGTGTGTACACCGATAAACTCATCTTT. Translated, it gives CAPGELLLRNTGGVYTDKLIF.

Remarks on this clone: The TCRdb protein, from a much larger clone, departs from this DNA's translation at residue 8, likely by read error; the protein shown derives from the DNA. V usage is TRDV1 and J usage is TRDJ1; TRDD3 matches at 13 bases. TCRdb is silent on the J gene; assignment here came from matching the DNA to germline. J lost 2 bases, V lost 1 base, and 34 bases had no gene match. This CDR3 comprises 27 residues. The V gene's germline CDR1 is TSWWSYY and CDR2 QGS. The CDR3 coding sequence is TGTGCTCTTGGGGAACCGTCATGCTACGTCCTATTTGATGGGTACTGGGGGATACGCGTTAGGACCGATAAACTCATCTTT. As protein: CALGEPSCYVLFDGYWGIRVRTDKLIF.

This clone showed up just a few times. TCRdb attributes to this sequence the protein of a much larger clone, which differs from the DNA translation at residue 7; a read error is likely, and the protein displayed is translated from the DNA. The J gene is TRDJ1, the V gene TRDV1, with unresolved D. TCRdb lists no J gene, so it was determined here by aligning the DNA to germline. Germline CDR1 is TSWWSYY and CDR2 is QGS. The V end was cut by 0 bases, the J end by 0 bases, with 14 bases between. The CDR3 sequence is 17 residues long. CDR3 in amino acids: CALGELPGPWYTDKLIF. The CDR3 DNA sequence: TGTGCTCTTGGGGAACTGCCGGGGCCATGGTACACCGATAAACTCATCTTT.

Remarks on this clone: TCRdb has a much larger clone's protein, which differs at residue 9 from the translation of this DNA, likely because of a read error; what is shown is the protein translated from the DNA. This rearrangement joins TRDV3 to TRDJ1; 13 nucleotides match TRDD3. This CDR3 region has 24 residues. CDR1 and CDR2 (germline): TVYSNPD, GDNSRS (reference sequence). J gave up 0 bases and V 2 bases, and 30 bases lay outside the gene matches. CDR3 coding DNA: TGTGCCTTTGTCATCGCTCCGAAACCATCTACTGGGGGATACGGGCCTCTCTACACCGATAAACTCATCTTT. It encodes CAFVIAPKPSTGGYGPLYTDKLIF.

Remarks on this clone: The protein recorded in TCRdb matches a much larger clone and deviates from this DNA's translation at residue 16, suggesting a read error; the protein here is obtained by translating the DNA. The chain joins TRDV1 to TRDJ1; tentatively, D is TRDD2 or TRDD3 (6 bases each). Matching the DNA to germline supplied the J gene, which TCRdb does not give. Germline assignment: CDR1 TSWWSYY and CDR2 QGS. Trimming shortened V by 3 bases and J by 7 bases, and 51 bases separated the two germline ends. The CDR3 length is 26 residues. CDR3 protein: CALGDGRFLFLGGMGGRAREDGKLIF. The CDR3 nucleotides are TGTGCTCTTGGGGACGGCCGCTTCCTTTTCCTTGGAGGGATGGGGGGTCGTGCACGAGAAGACGGTAAACTCATCTTT.

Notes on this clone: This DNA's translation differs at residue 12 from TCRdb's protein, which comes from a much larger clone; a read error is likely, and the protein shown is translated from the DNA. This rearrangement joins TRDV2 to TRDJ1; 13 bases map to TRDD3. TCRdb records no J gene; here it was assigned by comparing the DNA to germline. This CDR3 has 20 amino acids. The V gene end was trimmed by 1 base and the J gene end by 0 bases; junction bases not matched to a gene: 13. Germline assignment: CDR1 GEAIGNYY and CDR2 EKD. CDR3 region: CACDTILLGDTQAYTDKLIF. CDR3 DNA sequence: TGTGCCTGTGACACGATATTACTGGGGGATACGCAGGCTTACACCGATAAACTCATCTTT.

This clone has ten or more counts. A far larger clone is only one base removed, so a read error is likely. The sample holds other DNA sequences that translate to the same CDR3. The CDR3 DNA reads TGTGCTCTTGGGGAATCGGCCTACCTTATACTGGGGATCTACACCGATAAGCTCATCTTT. It specifies CALGESAYLILGIYTDKLIF. This chain connects TRDV1 to TRDJ1; TRDD3 aligns across 7 bases. This CDR3 is built from 20 residues. CDR1 is TSWWSYY, CDR2 QGS, per germline.

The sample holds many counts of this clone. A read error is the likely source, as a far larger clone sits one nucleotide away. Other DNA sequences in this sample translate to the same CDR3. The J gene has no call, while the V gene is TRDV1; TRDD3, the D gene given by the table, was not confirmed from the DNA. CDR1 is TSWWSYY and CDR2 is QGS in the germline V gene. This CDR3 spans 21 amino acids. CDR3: CALGEKVPYFLLGPSGDKLIF. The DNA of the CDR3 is TGTGCTCTTGGGGAAAAAGTCCCCTACTTCCTTCTTGGACCCTCGGGGGATAAGCTCATCTTT.

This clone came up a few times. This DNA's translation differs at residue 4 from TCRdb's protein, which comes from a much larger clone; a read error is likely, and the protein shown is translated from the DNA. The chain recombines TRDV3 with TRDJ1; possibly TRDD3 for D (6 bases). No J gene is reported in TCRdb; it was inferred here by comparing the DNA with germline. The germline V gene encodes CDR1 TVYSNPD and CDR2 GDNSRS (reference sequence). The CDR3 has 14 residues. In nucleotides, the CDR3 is TGTGCTCTCGGTCCGCCGTGGGGGGCCTATAAACTCATCTTT. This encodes CALGPPWGAYKLIF.

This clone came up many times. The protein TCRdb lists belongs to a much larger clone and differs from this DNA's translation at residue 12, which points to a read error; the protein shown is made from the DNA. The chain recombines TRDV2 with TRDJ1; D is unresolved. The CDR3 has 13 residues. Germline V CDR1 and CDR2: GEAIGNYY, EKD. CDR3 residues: CACDALSSDKLTF. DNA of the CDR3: TGTGCCTGTGACGCCCTGTCGTCCGATAAACTCACCTTT.

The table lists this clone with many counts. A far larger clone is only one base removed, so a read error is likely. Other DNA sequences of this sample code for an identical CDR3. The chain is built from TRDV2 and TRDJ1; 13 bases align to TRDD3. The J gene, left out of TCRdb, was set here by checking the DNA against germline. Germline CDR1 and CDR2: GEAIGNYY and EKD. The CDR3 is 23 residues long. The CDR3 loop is CACDTVKGQILGDTDRYTDKLIF. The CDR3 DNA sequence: TGTGCCTGTGACACCGTAAAAGGTCAGATACTGGGGGATACGGACAGGTACACCGACAAACTCATCTTT.